Below, 26 T cell receptor beta chains from the same sample are listed, as sequenced in a study of cytomegalovirus exposure and HLA in healthy donors. Measured with immunoSEQ multiplex PCR; TCRdb has only the in-frame clones, and not every one. The data hold about 160,000 clones, with 88% observed a single time. Material: PBMCs. Source of these receptors: a man aged 18-30 years in good health and CMV-seronegative.

The V gene is TRBV18, the J gene TRBJ1-2; 7 positions agree with TRBD1. Germline V gene sequence: CDR1 KGHSH, CDR2 LQKENI. The V and J ends lost 5 bases and 4 bases, in that order; junction bases with no gene match: 4. The CDR3 has 13 residues. The CDR3 protein is CASSYTGVYGYTF. The CDR3 nucleotides are TGTGCCAGCTCATATACAGGGGTCTATGGCTACACCTTC. The whole variable domain, filled in from reference TRBV18 and TRBJ1-2, reads NAGVMQNPRHLVRRRGQEARLRCSPMKGHSHVYWYRQLPEEGLKFMVYLQKENIIDESGMPKERFSAEFPKEGPSILRIQQVVRGDSAAYFCASSYTGVYGYTFGSGTRLTVV.

The chain joins TRBV6-7 to TRBJ2-7; 8 bases match TRBD2. TRBV6-7 has ORF status, its function being uncertain. This CDR3 contains 15 residues. Losses at the gene ends were 6 bases for V and 5 bases for J; bases not matched to a gene: 12. CDR3 DNA: TGTGCCAGCAGCCCCTATTCGGGGGGGGTCAACGAGCAGTACGTC. Translation gives CASSPYSGGVNEQYV.

The V gene is TRBV2, the J gene TRBJ1-1; D is unclear. The V gene lost 6 bases and the J gene lost 4 bases, with 15 bases spanning the gap. CDR1 SNHLY and CDR2 FYNNEI come from the germline V gene. The CDR3 runs to 14 residues. The CDR3 loop is CASSGHRRGTEAFF. For the CDR3, the DNA is TGTGCCAGCAGCGGTCATAGACGGGGCACTGAAGCTTTCTTT.

The chain uses TRBV14 and TRBJ1-1, with D possibly matching TRBD1 (6 bases). V dropped 2 bases and J dropped 0 bases, with 13 bases sitting between them. The germline gives CDR1 SGHDN, CDR2 FVKESK. This CDR3 contains 16 residues. The CDR3 DNA reads as TGTGCCAGCAGCCAACGCACAGGGAGCATGAACACTGAAGCTTTCTTT. Its translation is CASSQRTGSMNTEAFF.

The gene calls are TRBV10-1 and TRBJ2-7, with 8 bases that match TRBD2. V dropped 3 bases and J dropped 2; count of bases not matched to a gene: 12. Germline V gene sequence: CDR1 WNHNN, CDR2 SYGVQD (reference sequence). The CDR3 is 17 amino acids. The CDR3 protein is CASSEGSGLAGAYEQYV. For the CDR3, the DNA is TGCGCCAGCAGTGAAGGGTCAGGGCTAGCGGGCGCCTACGAGCAGTACGTC.

CDR3 amino acids: CASSELTGTEAFF. In nucleotides, the CDR3 is TGCGCCAGCAGTGAGTTGACAGGAACTGAAGCTTTCTTT. The chain joins TRBV10-2 to TRBJ1-1, with D possibly being TRBD1 (6 bases). Trimming took 1 base from V and 5 from J, leaving 8 bases between them. Germline lookup yields CDR1 WSHSY and CDR2 SAAADI. This CDR3 is 13 amino acids long.

This clone was detected a few times. V is TRBV7-9 and J is TRBJ1-5; D unresolved. The CDR3 consists of 14 residues. Germline CDR1 reads SEHNR; CDR2 reads FQNEAQ (reference sequence). V was pared by 4 bases and J by 2 bases, with 9 bases between. The CDR3 is CASSSEGGNQPQHF. The CDR3 region has the DNA TGTGCCAGCAGCTCCGAGGGTGGCAATCAGCCCCAGCATTTT.

The chain links TRBV19 to TRBJ1-1, with D uncertain. The CDR3 is 13 amino acids. CDR1 LNHDA and CDR2 SQIVND come from the germline V gene (reference sequence). The ends were cut back, 3 bases at V and 1 base at J, with 6 bases in the middle. CDR3 region: CASSMSGNTEAFF. In DNA form, the CDR3 reads TGTGCCAGTAGTATGTCCGGGAACACTGAAGCTTTCTTT.

The CDR3 loop reads CASIVGTGGVEQFF. CDR3 nucleotides: TGTGCCAGCATCGTCGGGACAGGGGGTGTTGAGCAGTTCTTC. This chain connects TRBV27 to TRBJ2-1; TRBD1 matches at 11 bases. Germline assignment: CDR1 MNHEY and CDR2 SMNVEV (reference sequence). After removal of 7 bases from V and 9 bases from J, the junction contained 8 bases not matched to a gene. CDR3 length equals 14 residues.

The genes are TRBV11-2 and TRBJ1-1; no reliable D call. The ends were cut back, 1 base at V and 1 base at J, with 13 bases in the middle. This CDR3 region has 16 residues. Per the germline V gene, CDR1 is SGHAT and CDR2 is FQNNGV. CDR3 sequence (DNA): TGTGCCAGCAGCTTAGCAGTGGGCAGGAAGAACACTGAAGCTTTCTTT. This translates into CASSLAVGRKNTEAFF. Using reference TRBV11-2 and TRBJ1-1 for the parts outside the CDR3, the full variable domain is EAGVAQSPRYKIIEKRQSVAFWCNPISGHATLYWYQQILGQGPKLLIQFQNNGVVDDSQLPKDRFSAERLKGVDSTLKIQPAKLEDSAVYLCASSLAVGRKNTEAFFGQGTRLTVV.

Only a few counts were recorded for this clone. V usage is TRBV27 and J usage is TRBJ1-1; 7 positions match TRBD1. The CDR3 totals 14 residues. The germline V gene encodes CDR1 MNHEY and CDR2 SMNVEV (reference sequence). V dropped 3 bases and J dropped 5; count of bases not matched to a gene: 6. This chain's CDR3 is CASSFLTGPTEAFF. The CDR3 nucleotides read TGTGCCAGCAGTTTCTTGACAGGGCCGACTGAAGCTTTCTTT.

The chain carries TRBV15 and TRBJ2-6, with 8 bases identical to TRBD1. The CDR3 runs 17 residues. The J segment lost 3 bases and the V segment lost 0 bases, leaving 4 bases of the junction unmatched. Germline V gives CDR1 LNHNV, CDR2 YYDKDF (reference sequence). This chain's CDR3 is CATSRDAGGDGANVLTF. CDR3 bases: TGTGCCACCAGCAGAGACGCAGGGGGCGATGGGGCCAACGTCCTGACTTTC.

This clone was counted only a few times. This chain joins TRBV29-1 and TRBJ1-4; no clear D gene. CDR3 length: 16 residues. The V end was cut by 1 base, the J end by 0 bases, with 12 bases between. Germline assignment: CDR1 SQVTM and CDR2 ANQGSEA. The CDR3, as DNA: TGCAGCGTTGAAGTTGTGGACGGGGCAACTAATGAAAAACTGTTTTTT. Translating it yields CSVEVVDGATNEKLFF.

This clone occurred once. The chain couples TRBV27 to TRBJ2-7; a possible D gene is TRBD2 (6 bases). CDR1 is MNHEY and CDR2 is SMNVEV in the germline V gene (reference sequence). This CDR3 is built from 14 residues. Trimming shortened V by 5 bases and J by 2 bases, and 13 bases separated the two germline ends. The CDR3 reads CASSAGLTTYEQYV. CDR3 coding DNA: TGTGCCAGCAGTGCGGGACTGACAACCTACGAGCAGTACGTC.

The chain employs TRBV27 and TRBJ2-1; 8 bases map to TRBD2. The CDR3 contains 14 residues. Germline-derived CDR1 and CDR2 are MNHEY and SMNVEV (reference sequence). With V trimmed by 0 bases and J by 8 bases, 3 bases remained unmatched. The CDR3 spells CASSLSAGVDEQFF. CDR3 sequence (DNA): TGTGCCAGCAGTTTATCAGCGGGAGTTGATGAGCAGTTCTTC.

The chain links TRBV11-1 to TRBJ2-3; TRBD1 might be the D (5 bases). V lost 1 base and J 2 bases, leaving 7 bases between the germline ends. The CDR3 sequence is 14 residues long. From germline, CDR1 is SGHAT and CDR2 FQDESV (reference sequence). CDR3 DNA: TGTGCCAGCAGCTTAGGACAGAACACAGATACGCAGTATTTT. It yields the protein CASSLGQNTDTQYF.

The chain is built from TRBV6-1 and TRBJ2-5; TRBD1 matches at 8 bases. This CDR3 spans 13 amino acids. With 6 bases clipped from V and 4 bases from J, the junction kept 4 bases outside the gene matches. Germline V gene sequence: CDR1 MNHNS, CDR2 SASEGT. The CDR3 sequence is CASRDRDGETQYF. Here the CDR3 DNA reads TGTGCCAGCAGGGACAGGGATGGAGAGACCCAGTACTTC.

This clone was found once. The chain recombines TRBV5-1 with TRBJ2-7; possibly TRBD2 for D (5 bases). Germline CDR1 is SGHRS and CDR2 is YFSETQ. The ends were cut back, 3 bases at V and 1 base at J, with 14 bases in the middle. The CDR3 spans 15 residues. As DNA, the CDR3 is TGCGCCAGCAGCTCCGGGGAAGGCGCATCCTACGAGCAGTACGTC. Residues: CASSSGEGASYEQYV.

This chain links TRBV27 with TRBJ2-7, with 7 bases aligning to TRBD2. V lost 8 bases, J lost 1 base, and 8 bases stayed unmatched. Germline CDR1 and CDR2: MNHEY and SMNVEV (reference sequence). This CDR3 has 14 residues. CDR3 in amino acids: CASRPGLESYEQYF. The CDR3 DNA follows: TGTGCCAGCCGCCCTGGACTAGAATCCTACGAGCAGTACTTC.

V usage is TRBV7-9 and J usage is TRBJ2-3, with 9 bases lining up with TRBD1. CDR3 size: 15 residues. The germline gives CDR1 SEHNR, CDR2 FQNEAQ (reference sequence). Trimming at V came to 5 bases and at J to 5 bases, leaving 8 bases not matched to a gene. The CDR3 sequence: CASSQRDRDRDTQYF. CDR3 nucleotides: TGTGCCAGCAGCCAACGGGACAGGGATCGAGATACGCAGTATTTT.

This clone was seen only once. This chain joins TRBV5-4 and TRBJ1-1, with 8 bases aligning to TRBD1. Germline assignment: CDR1 SGHNT and CDR2 YYREEE (reference sequence). There are 15 residues in the CDR3. V dropped 2 bases and J dropped 3; count of bases not matched to a gene: 6. In DNA form, the CDR3 reads TGTGCCAGCAGCTTACTACAGGGGGGAGACACTGAAGCTTTCTTT. Translated, it gives CASSLLQGGDTEAFF.

The chain is built from TRBV19 and TRBJ1-1, with 10 positions matching TRBD1. The CDR3 sequence is 15 residues long. CDR1 is LNHDA and CDR2 is SQIVND in the germline V gene (reference sequence). V shed 10 bases and J 3 bases; nucleotides not matched to a gene: 11. In DNA form, the CDR3 reads TGTGCCACTGGCCGGGACAGGGGATCGTACACTGAAGCTTTCTTT. Protein: CATGRDRGSYTEAFF.

The chain has TRBV6-5 and TRBJ2-4, with 9 positions matching TRBD1. V was pared by 0 bases and J by 4 bases, with 1 base of the junction left unmatched. The CDR3 runs to 15 residues. CDR1 MNHEY and CDR2 SVGAGI come from the germline V gene. DNA of the CDR3: TGTGCCAGCAGTTACTCGGGACAGGGAAAAAACATTCAGTACTTC. This translates into CASSYSGQGKNIQYF.

The rearrangement uses TRBV6-6 and TRBJ1-2; D might be TRBD1 (5 bases). V shed 5 bases and J shed 6 bases, with 13 bases lying between them. The CDR3 is made up of 13 amino acids. CDR1 is MNHNY, CDR2 SVGAGI, per germline (reference sequence). The CDR3 nucleotides are TGTGCCAGCAGTCAACAGGCGCCGGATGGCTACACCTTC. This codes for CASSQQAPDGYTF.

The CDR3 spells CASSLVGQGARGYTF. CDR3 nucleotides: TGTGCCAGCAGCTTAGTCGGTCAGGGGGCGCGTGGCTACACCTTC. V and J are TRBV11-2 and TRBJ1-2; 8 nucleotides agree with TRBD1. V was clipped by 1 base and J by 7 bases; unmatched bases: 8. Looked up from germline, CDR1 is SGHAT and CDR2 is FQNNGV. The CDR3 is made up of 15 amino acids.

The V call is TRBV27, the J call TRBJ1-5, with 9 bases identical to TRBD1. Trimming removed 5 bases from V and 4 bases from J; junction bases left unmatched: 6. Germline V gives CDR1 MNHEY, CDR2 SMNVEV (reference sequence). CDR3 size: 15 residues. The CDR3 here is CASSTLGQGNQPQHF. The DNA for the CDR3 is TGTGCCAGCAGTACACTCGGACAGGGGAATCAGCCCCAGCATTTT.